This T cell receptor (beta chain) is from a study of blood T cell repertoires in COVID-19. CDR1 and CDR2 (germline): SGHNT, YYREEE (reference sequence). CDR3 size: 13 residues. With V trimmed by 3 bases and J by 6 bases, 0 bases remained unmatched. TCRdb's table, derived via immunoSEQ multiplex PCR, lists solely in-frame clones and lacks some. In the table there are 250,000 to 300,000 clones, 80% to 95% of which are singletons. Sequenced sample: peripheral blood. The V call is TRBV5-4, the J call TRBJ2-2; 9 nucleotides match TRBD1. The receptor's source is a woman between 25 and 40 years old with COVID-19, enrolled during active disease. CDR3 sequence: CASSYRGPGELFF. The CDR3 coding sequence is TGTGCCAGCAGCTACAGGGGGCCCGGGGAGCTGTTTTTT.